The present entry profiles one T cell receptor (beta chain) with its context. Its antigen is as yet unknown. The record originates from a study of T cells after yellow fever vaccination. At the level of the study: It was SMART-Seq v4 Ultra Low Input that prepared the fractions with low cell numbers. Study-wide findings and caveats: By day 5 rather than day 15, the secondary response had peaked, though it was weaker. In FACS-sorted repertoires, abundant clonotypes from the bulk population could appear as contaminants. The booster response re-showed most primary clones: 95% to 96% CD4, about 89% CD8.

TCRdb processed the 5' RACE reads anew with MiXCR; each CDR3 protein has one entry. The profile shows 150,000 to 200,000 distinct CDR3 sequences, approximately 10% of them singletons. The TCR comes from a young man who received the YFV17D yellow fever vaccine. The specimen comprised CD8+ T cells sorted from PBMCs, sampled 45 days after the yellow fever booster vaccination.

Here the CDR3 reads CATSRDHGGTTEAFF. As DNA, the CDR3 is TGTGCCACCAGCAGAGATCATGGGGGGACCACTGAAGCTTTCTTT. The chain employs TRBV15 and TRBJ1-1, with D tentatively TRBD1 (5 bases). The CDR3 spans 15 residues. The germline gives CDR1 LNHNV, CDR2 YYDKDF (reference sequence). The V and J ends lost 0 bases and 4 bases respectively, with 12 bases between them.